This is a list of T cell receptor beta chains from one sample in a study of blood T cell repertoires in COVID-19. The table came from immunoSEQ multiplex PCR; TCRdb's copy has only in-frame clones and leaves some out. The sample holds some 350,000 clones, around 86% seen once. Sequenced material: peripheral blood. The source is a woman aged 50 to 60 with COVID-19, enrolled during active disease. Both conserved end residues are part of each CDR3. A D gene is named only where the DNA matches it firmly. The size of a clone is reported for some rows only, either as once, few or many, or as a class for expanded clones.

DNA: TGTGCCAGCAGTTACATCAATAGTGTTACCGGGGAGCTGTTTTTT
CDR3: CASSYINSVTGELFF
length: 15
D: .
V: TRBV6-2/TRBV6-3
size: .
J: TRBJ2-2

DNA: TGTGCCAGCAGTCGGGACAGGGCCTCCTACGAGCAGTACTTC
CDR3: CASSRDRASYEQYF
length: 14
D: TRBD1
V: TRBV27
size: .
J: TRBJ2-7

DNA: TGTGCCAGCAGGGTACAGGGGGCGCGCACCGGGGAGCTGTTTTTT
CDR3: CASRVQGARTGELFF
length: 15
D: TRBD1
V: TRBV7-9
size: .
J: TRBJ2-2

DNA: TGTGCCAGCAGTTTGTATGCTGAAGCTTTCTTT
CDR3: CASSLYAEAFF
length: 11
D: .
V: TRBV12-3/TRBV12-4
size: .
J: TRBJ1-1

DNA: TGTGCCAGCTCACGAACGACCCTCGACGGGACTGAAGCTTTCTTT
CDR3: CASSRTTLDGTEAFF
length: 15
D: .
V: TRBV18
size: .
J: TRBJ1-1

DNA: TGTGCCAGCAGGACCCCGACAGGGTCGGATGGCTACACCTTC
CDR3: CASRTPTGSDGYTF
length: 14
D: TRBD1
V: TRBV5-4
size: once
J: TRBJ1-2

DNA: TGTGCCACCAGCAGAGATCCCAGCGGGAGCCGGAGCGGGGAGCTGTTTTTT
CDR3: CATSRDPSGSRSGELFF
length: 17
D: TRBD2
V: TRBV15
size: .
J: TRBJ2-2

DNA: TGTGCCAGCAGCCAACGTTCAGGGAATTCACCCCTCCACTTT
CDR3: CASSQRSGNSPLHF
length: 14
D: .
V: TRBV3-1/TRBV3-2
size: .
J: TRBJ1-6

DNA: TGTGCCAGCAGCTTAGGGACAGGGTTACGAAACACCATATATTTT
CDR3: CASSLGTGLRNTIYF
length: 15
D: TRBD1
V: TRBV7-2
size: .
J: TRBJ1-3

DNA: TGTGCCACCAGCGGGACCCAGGGTTCGGGGGACCGTGAAGCTTTCTTT
CDR3: CATSGTQGSGDREAFF
length: 16
D: .
V: TRBV15
size: .
J: TRBJ1-1

DNA: TGTGCCAGCAGCTTGGGGACAGGGAGTCATGGCTACACCTTC
CDR3: CASSLGTGSHGYTF
length: 14
D: TRBD1
V: TRBV7-8
size: .
J: TRBJ1-2

DNA: TGTGCCAGCAGGGGGGCATTGAACACTGAAGCTTTCTTT
CDR3: CASRGALNTEAFF
length: 13
D: .
V: TRBV11-3
size: .
J: TRBJ1-1

DNA: TGTGCCAGCAGCCAGGAGGGACGGTATAATTCACCCCTCCACTTT
CDR3: CASSQEGRYNSPLHF
length: 15
D: .
V: TRBV4-2
size: .
J: TRBJ1-6

DNA: TGTGCCAGCAGCCAAGATTTTCTCCTGACCGGGGAGCTGTTTTTT
CDR3: CASSQDFLLTGELFF
length: 15
D: .
V: TRBV14
size: .
J: TRBJ2-2

DNA: TGTGCCAGCAGCTTACAGGGGGAATCACCCCTCCACTTT
CDR3: CASSLQGESPLHF
length: 13
D: TRBD1
V: TRBV5-4
size: few
J: TRBJ1-6

DNA: TGTGCCACCCGGGAGGGCCTAAATACGCAGTATTTT
CDR3: CATREGLNTQYF
length: 12
D: TRBD2
V: TRBV10-3
size: .
J: TRBJ2-3